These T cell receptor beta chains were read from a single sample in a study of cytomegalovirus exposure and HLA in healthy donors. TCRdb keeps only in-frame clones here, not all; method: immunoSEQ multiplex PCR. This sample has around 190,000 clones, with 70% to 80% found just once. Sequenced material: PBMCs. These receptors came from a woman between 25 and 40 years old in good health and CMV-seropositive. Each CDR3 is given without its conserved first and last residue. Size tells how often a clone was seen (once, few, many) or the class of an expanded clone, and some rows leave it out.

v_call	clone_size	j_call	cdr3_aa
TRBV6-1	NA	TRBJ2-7	ASRPSGTGGYEQY
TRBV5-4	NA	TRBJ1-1	ASSLEDREVTEAF
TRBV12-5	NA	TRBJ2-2	ASGFGLAVNTGELF
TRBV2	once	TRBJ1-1	ATWSKDRGSETEAF
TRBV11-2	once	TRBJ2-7	ASSSQTSGTRNEQY
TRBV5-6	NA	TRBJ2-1	ASSSYWTSGSSEQF
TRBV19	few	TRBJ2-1	ASSIVLGGGVDEQF
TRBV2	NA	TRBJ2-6	ASSQETSGRSGANVLT
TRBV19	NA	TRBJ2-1	ASSIDKEGAGYNEQF
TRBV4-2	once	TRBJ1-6	ASSKIGDRNNSPLH
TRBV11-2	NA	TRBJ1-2	ASSLGVDRPWGGYT
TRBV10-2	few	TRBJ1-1	ASRDRHEAF